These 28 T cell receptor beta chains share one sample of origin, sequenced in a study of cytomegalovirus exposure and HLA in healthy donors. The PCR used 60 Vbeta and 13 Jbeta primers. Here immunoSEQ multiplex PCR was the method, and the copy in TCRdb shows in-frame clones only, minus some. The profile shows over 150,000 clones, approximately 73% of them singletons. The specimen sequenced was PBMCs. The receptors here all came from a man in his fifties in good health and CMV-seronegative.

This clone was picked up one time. The CDR3 nucleotides are TGTGCCAGCAGCCAAATAAGACAGGGAAAGCACACTGAAGCTTTCTTT. It codes for CASSQIRQGKHTEAFF. The V and J genes are TRBV4-2 and TRBJ1-1; 7 bases are a match to TRBD1. Per germline, CDR1 LGHNA and CDR2 YNFKEQ. J lost 3 bases, V lost 2 bases, and 9 bases had no gene match. This CDR3 region has 16 residues.

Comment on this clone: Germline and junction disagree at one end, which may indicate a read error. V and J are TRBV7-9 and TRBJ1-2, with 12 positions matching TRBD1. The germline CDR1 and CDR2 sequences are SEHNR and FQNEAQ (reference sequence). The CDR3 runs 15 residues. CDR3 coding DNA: TGTTCCAGCAGCTTCGGGACAGGGGGCGTTGAGGGCTACACCTTC. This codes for CSSSFGTGGVEGYTF.

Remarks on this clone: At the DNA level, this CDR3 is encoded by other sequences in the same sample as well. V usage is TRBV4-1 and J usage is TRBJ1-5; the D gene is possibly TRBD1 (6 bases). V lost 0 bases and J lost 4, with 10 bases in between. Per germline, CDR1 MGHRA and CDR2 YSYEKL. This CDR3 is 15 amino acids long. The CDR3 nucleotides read TGCGCCAGCAGCCAAGACGGACAGACGAATCAGCCCCAGCATTTT. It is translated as CASSQDGQTNQPQHF.

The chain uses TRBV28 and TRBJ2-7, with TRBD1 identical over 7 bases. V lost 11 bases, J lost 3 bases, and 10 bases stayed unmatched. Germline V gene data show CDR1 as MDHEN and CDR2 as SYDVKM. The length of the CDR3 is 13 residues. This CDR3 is CAAFSRQGYEQYF. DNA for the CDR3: TGTGCCGCGTTTTCTAGACAGGGCTACGAGCAGTACTTC.

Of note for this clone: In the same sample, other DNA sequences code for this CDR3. Here the CDR3 reads CASIGGKETQYF. The CDR3 DNA reads TGTGCCAGCATCGGGGGAAAGGAGACCCAGTACTTC. The rearrangement links TRBV28 to TRBJ2-5; possible D gene TRBD2, 6 bases. CDR3 length equals 12 residues. Germline V gene data show CDR1 as MDHEN and CDR2 as SYDVKM. Trimming took off 7 bases at V and 5 bases at J, with 11 bases between the two ends.

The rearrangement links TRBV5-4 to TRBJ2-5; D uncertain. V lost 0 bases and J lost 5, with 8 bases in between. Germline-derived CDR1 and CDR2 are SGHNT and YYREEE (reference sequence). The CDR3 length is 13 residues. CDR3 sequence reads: CASSLDGAETQYF. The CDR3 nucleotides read TGTGCCAGCAGCTTGGACGGAGCGGAGACCCAGTACTTC.

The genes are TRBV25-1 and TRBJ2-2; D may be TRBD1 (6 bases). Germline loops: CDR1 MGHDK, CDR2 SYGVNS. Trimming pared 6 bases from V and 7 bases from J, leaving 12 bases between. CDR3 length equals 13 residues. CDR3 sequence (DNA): TGTGCCAGCAGGGGTGGGGGCAACGGGGAGCTGTTTTTT. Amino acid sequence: CASRGGGNGELFF.

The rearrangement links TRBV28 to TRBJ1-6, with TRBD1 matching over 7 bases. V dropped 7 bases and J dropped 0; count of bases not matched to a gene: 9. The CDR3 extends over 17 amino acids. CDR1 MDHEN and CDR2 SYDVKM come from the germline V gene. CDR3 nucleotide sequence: TGTGCCAGCATTCAGGGGGACGCGAGCTCCTATAATTCACCCCTCCACTTT. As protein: CASIQGDASSYNSPLHF.

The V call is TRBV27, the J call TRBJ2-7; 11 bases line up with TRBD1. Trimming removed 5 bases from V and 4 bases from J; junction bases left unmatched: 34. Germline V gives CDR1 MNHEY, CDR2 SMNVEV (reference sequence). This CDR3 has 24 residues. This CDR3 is CASSPLLPINRDRGDLRPDYEQYF. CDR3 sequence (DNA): TGTGCCAGCAGTCCACTACTGCCAATAAACCGGGACAGGGGGGATTTACGGCCGGATTACGAGCAGTACTTC.

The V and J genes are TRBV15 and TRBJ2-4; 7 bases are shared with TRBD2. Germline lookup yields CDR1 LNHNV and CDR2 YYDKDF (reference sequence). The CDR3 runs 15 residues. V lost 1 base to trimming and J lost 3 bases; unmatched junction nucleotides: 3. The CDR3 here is CATSRAGGGKNIQYF. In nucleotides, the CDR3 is TGTGCCACCAGCAGAGCTGGGGGGGGCAAAAACATTCAGTACTTC. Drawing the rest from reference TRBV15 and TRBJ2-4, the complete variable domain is DAMVIQNPRYQVTQFGKPVTLSCSQTLNHNVMYWYQQKSSQAPKLLFHYYDKDFNNEADTPDNFQSRRPNTSFCFLDIRSPGLGDTAMYLCATSRAGGGKNIQYFGAGTRLSVL.

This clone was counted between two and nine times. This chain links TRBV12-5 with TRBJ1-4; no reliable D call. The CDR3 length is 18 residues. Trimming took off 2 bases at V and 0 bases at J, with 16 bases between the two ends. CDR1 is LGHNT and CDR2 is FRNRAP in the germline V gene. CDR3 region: CASGLSTSRAATNEKLFF. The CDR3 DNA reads TGTGCTAGTGGTTTGTCAACCTCCAGAGCGGCAACTAATGAAAAACTGTTTTTT.

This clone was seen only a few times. The CDR3 is CASSPRTEVNTEAFF. The CDR3 bases are TGCGCCAGCAGCCCAAGGACAGAAGTGAACACTGAAGCTTTCTTT. The chain couples TRBV5-1 to TRBJ1-1, with D possibly being TRBD1 (6 bases). The CDR3 runs 15 residues. Germline V lookup: CDR1 SGHRS, CDR2 YFSETQ. The germline V and J ends were trimmed by 4 bases and 0 bases, with 13 bases remaining between them.

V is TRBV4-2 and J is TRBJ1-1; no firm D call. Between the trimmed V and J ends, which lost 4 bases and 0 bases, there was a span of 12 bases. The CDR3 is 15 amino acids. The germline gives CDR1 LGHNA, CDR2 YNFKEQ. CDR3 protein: CASSPKKALNTEAFF. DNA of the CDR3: TGTGCCAGCAGCCCGAAGAAAGCCTTGAACACTGAAGCTTTCTTT.

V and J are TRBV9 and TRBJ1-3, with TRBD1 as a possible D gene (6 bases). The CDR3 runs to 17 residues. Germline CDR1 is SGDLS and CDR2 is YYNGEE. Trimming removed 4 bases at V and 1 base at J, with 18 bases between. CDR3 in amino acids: CASSNTLLQGSGNTIYF. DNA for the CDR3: TGTGCCAGCAGCAATACTCTCTTACAGGGATCTGGAAACACCATATATTTT.

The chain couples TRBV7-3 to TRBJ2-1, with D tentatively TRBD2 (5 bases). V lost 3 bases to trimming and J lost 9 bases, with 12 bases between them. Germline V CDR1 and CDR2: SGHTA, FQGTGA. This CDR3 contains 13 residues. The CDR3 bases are TGTGCCAGCAGCTTGGAAAGAGGGATTGAGCAGTTCTTC. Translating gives CASSLERGIEQFF.

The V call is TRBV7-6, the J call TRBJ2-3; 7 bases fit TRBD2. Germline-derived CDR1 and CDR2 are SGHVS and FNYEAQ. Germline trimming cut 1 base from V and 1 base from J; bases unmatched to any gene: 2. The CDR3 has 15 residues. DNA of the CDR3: TGTGCCAGCAGCTTAGGGAGCGGGGGCACAGATACGCAGTATTTT. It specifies CASSLGSGGTDTQYF.

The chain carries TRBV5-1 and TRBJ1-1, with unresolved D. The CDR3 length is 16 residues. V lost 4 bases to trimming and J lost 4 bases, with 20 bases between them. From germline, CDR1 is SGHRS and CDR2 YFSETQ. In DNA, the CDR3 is TGCGCCAGCAGCGGTCGGGGTGGGTACGCCGGCACTGAAGCTTTCTTT. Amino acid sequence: CASSGRGGYAGTEAFF.

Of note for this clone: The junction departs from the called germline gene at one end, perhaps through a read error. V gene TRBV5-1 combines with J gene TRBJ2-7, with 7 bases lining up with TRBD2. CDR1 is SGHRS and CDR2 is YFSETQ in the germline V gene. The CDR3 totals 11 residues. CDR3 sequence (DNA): TGTCGGGACTACTTGGCCTACGAGCAGTACTTC. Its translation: CRDYLAYEQYF.

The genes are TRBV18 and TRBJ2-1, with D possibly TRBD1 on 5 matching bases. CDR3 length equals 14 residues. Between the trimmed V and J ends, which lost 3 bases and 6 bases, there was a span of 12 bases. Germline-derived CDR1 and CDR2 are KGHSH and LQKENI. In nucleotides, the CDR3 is TGTGCCAGCTCACCGTTGACAGTTCTCAATGAGCAGTTCTTC. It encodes CASSPLTVLNEQFF.

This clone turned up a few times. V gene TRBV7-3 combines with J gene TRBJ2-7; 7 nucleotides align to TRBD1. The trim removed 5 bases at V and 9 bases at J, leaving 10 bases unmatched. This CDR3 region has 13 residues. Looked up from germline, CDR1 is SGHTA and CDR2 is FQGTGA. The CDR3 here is CASSITGASGQYF. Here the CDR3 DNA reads TGTGCCAGCAGCATTACAGGGGCCTCGGGGCAGTACTTC.

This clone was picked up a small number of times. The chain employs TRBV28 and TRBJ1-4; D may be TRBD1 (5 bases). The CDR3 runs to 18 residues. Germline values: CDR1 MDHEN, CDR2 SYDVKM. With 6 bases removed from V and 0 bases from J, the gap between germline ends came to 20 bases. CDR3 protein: CASSRSTEGPPTNEKLFF. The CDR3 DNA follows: TGTGCCAGCAGCCGTTCGACGGAGGGGCCTCCAACTAATGAAAAACTGTTTTTT.

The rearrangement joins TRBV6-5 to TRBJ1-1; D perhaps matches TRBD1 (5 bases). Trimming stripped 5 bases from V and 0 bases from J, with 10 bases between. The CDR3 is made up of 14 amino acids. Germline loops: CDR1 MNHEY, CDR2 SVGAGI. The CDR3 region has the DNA TGTGCCAGCAGTCCCTGGGGCTTGAACACTGAAGCTTTCTTT. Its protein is CASSPWGLNTEAFF.

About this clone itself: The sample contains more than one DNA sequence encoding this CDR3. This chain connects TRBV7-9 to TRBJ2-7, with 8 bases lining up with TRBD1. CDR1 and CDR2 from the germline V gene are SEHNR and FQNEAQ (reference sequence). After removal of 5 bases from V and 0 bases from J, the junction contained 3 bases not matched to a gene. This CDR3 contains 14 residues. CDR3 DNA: TGTGCCAGCAGCCCTCAGGGGGCCTCCTACGAGCAGTACTTC. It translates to CASSPQGASYEQYF.

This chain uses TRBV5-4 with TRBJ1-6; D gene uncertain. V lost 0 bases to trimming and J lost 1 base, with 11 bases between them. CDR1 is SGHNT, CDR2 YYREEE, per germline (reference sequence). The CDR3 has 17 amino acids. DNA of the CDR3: TGTGCCAGCAGCTTGGACGGGGTCTCATCCTATAATTCACCCCTCCACTTT. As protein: CASSLDGVSSYNSPLHF.

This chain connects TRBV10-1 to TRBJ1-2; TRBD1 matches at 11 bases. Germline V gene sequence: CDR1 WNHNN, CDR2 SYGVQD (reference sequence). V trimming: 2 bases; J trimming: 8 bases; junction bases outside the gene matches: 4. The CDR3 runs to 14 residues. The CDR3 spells CASSEGQGARGYTF. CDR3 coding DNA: TGCGCCAGCAGTGAGGGACAGGGGGCTCGGGGCTACACCTTC.

The CDR3 protein is CASSRGQGVSYNSPLHF. In DNA, the CDR3 is TGCGCCAGCAGCCGCGGACAGGGTGTTTCCTATAATTCACCCCTCCACTTT. The chain couples TRBV4-1 to TRBJ1-6; 8 bases fit TRBD1. Losses at the gene ends were 4 bases for V and 1 base for J; bases not matched to a gene: 6. This CDR3 is built from 17 residues. CDR1 and CDR2 (germline): MGHRA, YSYEKL.

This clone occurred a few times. CDR3 nucleotides: TGTGCCAGCAATACACAGGGGGCCCTGTGGGTCAATGAGCAGTTCTTC. Translation: CASNTQGALWVNEQFF. The V call is TRBV28, the J call TRBJ2-1; 9 nucleotides align to TRBD1. There are 16 residues in the CDR3. Germline CDR1 MDHEN, CDR2 SYDVKM. Unmatched junction bases numbered 13, after V lost 7 bases and J lost 6 bases. The entire variable domain, with the rest obtained from reference TRBV28 and TRBJ2-1, is as follows: DVKVTQSSRYLVKRTGEKVFLECVQDMDHENMFWYRQDPGLGLRLIYFSYDVKMKEKGDIPEGYSVSREKKERFSLILESASTNQTSMYLCASNTQGALWVNEQFFGPGTRLTVL.

Here the CDR3 DNA reads TGTGCCAGCAGTCCCCCTAGGGTCCGGGGAGACATTCAGTACTTC. Its protein product is CASSPPRVRGDIQYF. The genes are TRBV28 and TRBJ2-4; possible D gene TRBD2, 5 bases. CDR1 and CDR2 from the germline V gene are MDHEN and SYDVKM. With 5 bases removed from V and 8 bases from J, the gap between germline ends came to 19 bases. This CDR3 contains 15 residues.